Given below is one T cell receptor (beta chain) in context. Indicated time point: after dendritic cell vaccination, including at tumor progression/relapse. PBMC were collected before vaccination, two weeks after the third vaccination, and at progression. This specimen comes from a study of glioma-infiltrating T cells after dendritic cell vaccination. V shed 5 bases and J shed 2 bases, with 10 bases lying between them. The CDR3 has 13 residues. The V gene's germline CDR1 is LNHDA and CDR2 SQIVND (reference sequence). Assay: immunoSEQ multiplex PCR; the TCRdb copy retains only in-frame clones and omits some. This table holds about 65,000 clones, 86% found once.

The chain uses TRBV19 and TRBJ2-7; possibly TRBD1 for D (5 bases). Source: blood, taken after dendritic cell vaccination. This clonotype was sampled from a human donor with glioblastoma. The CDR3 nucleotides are TGTGCCAGTAGTCCGGACACAGCCTACGAGCAGTACTTC. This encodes CASSPDTAYEQYF.